A selection of T cell receptor beta chains follows, all from one sample in a study of T cells in Graves' hyperthyroidism and ophthalmopathy. TCRdb analysed the multiplex PCR reads with MiXCR anew, one entry per CDR3 protein. The sample lists about 400,000 distinct CDR3 sequences; more than 13% were seen once. Sequencing input: blood. The receptor source for this set is a woman aged 25-40 years with Graves' hyperthyroidism. The CDR3 runs from the conserved cysteine through the conserved F or W. Fields, in order: J gene, V gene, clone size, D gene, CDR3 DNA, CDR3 protein. D genes are given only for firm matches. The size entry is marked missing in some rows and otherwise reads once, few, many or a size class.

TRBJ1-4	TRBV3-1	-	-	TGTGCCAGCAGCCAAGACCGGTTTGGGGCAGGGGAAAAACTGTTTTTT	CASSQDRFGAGEKLFF
TRBJ1-5	TRBV10-3	many	-	TGTGCCATCAGTGAAAGGGGCGGGGGTCAGCCCCAGCATTTT	CAISERGGGQPQHF
TRBJ2-7	TRBV2	many	TRBD2	TGTGCCAGCCATGCTAGCGGGGTTAGCTCCTACGAGCAGTACTTC	CASHASGVSSYEQYF
TRBJ2-4	TRBV20-1	-	-	TGCAGTGCTAGAGTTGGACAGCTAGCCAAAAACATTCAGTACTTC	CSARVGQLAKNIQYF
TRBJ2-1	TRBV28	many	-	TGTGCCAGCAGTCCGCGGACCCCAGCATACTACAATGAGCAGTTCTTC	CASSPRTPAYYNEQFF
TRBJ1-1	TRBV4-1	few	-	TGCGCCAGCAGCCCTCAGGGGATAACAACTGAAGCTTTCTTT	CASSPQGITTEAFF
TRBJ2-5	TRBV27	-	-	TGTACCAGCAGTTTTTACACAGGGTTTCAAGAGACCCAGTACTTC	CTSSFYTGFQETQYF
TRBJ1-5	TRBV27	many	-	TGTGCCAGCAGTTTAGGGGGTCAGCCCCAGCATTTT	CASSLGGQPQHF
TRBJ2-5	TRBV6-1	many	-	TGTGCCAGCAGTGAAAGTTCGTTCGGGAAGGAGACCCAGTACTTC	CASSESSFGKETQYF
TRBJ1-2	TRBV7-2	-	-	TGTGCCAGCAGCCCTACATCGGGAACAGCTAACTATGGCTACACCTTC	CASSPTSGTANYGYTF
TRBJ2-5	TRBV28	many	TRBD2	TGTGCCAGCAGTTTAAGGGGAGGGAAAGAGACCCAGTACTTC	CASSLRGGKETQYF
TRBJ2-3	TRBV3-1	many	TRBD1	TGTGCCAGCAGCCAACCAGGACAGGGAGGCGCAGATACGCAGTATTTT	CASSQPGQGGADTQYF
TRBJ1-3	TRBV14	once	TRBD1	TGTGCCAGCAGCCGCCGACAGGGGGTCGGAAACACCATATATTTT	CASSRRQGVGNTIYF
TRBJ1-1	TRBV12-3/TRBV12-4	many	-	TGTGCCAGCAACCGAGCCGGTCCGAACACTGAAGCTTTCTTT	CASNRAGPNTEAFF
TRBJ2-3	TRBV11-2	-	-	TGTGCCAGCGAGAGGGCCTTTACGCAGTATTTT	CASERAFTQYF
TRBJ1-1	TRBV7-9	-	TRBD1	TGTGCCAGCAGCTTCGGGACAGGAGGGGGAATGGGCACTGAAGCTTTCTTT	CASSFGTGGGMGTEAFF
TRBJ1-1	TRBV4-1	-	-	TGCGCCAGCAGCCAAGAACCAAGTATCAACTCTGAAGCTTTCTTT	CASSQEPSINSEAFF